This TCR beta chain was recorded in a study of early T cells in non-severe SARS-CoV-2 infection. The germline CDR1 and CDR2 sequences are DFQATT and SNEGSKA (reference sequence). The CDR3 covers 13 residues. V was clipped by 6 bases and J by 1 base, with 13 bases between them. Tagging with unique molecular identifiers was applied to individual cDNA molecules. Each CDR3 protein is one row after TCRdb ran MiXCR on the 5' RACE reads. The sample contains about 100,000 distinct CDR3 sequences, about 12% of which appear only once. This clonotype was counted at least ten times. The sequencing sample was made of whole blood. The origin of this receptor is an adult who was a healthcare worker with PCR-confirmed SARS-CoV-2 infection or an uninfected control (not recorded which). The rearrangement joins TRBV20-1 to TRBJ2-7, with D possibly TRBD2 on 6 matching bases. The chain's CDR3 is CSARRLASYEQYF. In DNA form, the CDR3 reads TGCAGTGCCCGAAGGCTAGCGTCCTACGAGCAGTACTTC.